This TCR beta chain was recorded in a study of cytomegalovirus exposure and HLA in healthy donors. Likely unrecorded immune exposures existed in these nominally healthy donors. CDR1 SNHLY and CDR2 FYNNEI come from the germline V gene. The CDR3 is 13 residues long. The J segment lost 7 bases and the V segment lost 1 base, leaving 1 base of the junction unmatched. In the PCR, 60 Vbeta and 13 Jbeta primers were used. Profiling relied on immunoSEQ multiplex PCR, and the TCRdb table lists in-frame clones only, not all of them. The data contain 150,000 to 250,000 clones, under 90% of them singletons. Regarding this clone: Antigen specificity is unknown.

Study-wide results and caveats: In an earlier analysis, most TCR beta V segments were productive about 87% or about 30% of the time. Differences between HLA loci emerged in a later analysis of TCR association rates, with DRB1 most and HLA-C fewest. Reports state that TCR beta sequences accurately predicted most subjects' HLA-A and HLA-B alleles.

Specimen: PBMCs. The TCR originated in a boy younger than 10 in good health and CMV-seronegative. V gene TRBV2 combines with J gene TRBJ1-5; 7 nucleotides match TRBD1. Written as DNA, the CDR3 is TGTGCCAGCAGTGAAGAGGGACAGCAGCCCCAGCATTTT. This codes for CASSEEGQQPQHF.